This TCR beta chain was recovered during a study of cytomegalovirus exposure and HLA in healthy donors. Notes on this clone: Its antigen remains unidentified.

The study sampled nominally healthy donors, though unrecorded immune exposures were likely. The CDR3 has 14 residues. Germline CDR1 reads SGHTA; CDR2 reads FQGTGA. Between the trimmed V and J ends, which lost 2 bases and 6 bases, there was a span of 11 bases. Points from the study as a whole: Researchers counted around 160 TCR beta chains as cytomegalovirus-associated. Previously analyzed data showed that most TCR beta V segments were productive at a frequency of about 90% or about 30%.

This PCR relied on a set of 60 Vbeta primers and 13 Jbeta primers. Some clones are missing from TCRdb's copy, which holds only in-frame ones; the method was immunoSEQ multiplex PCR. Here the sample spans roughly 200,000 clones, around 80% being singletons. This TCR derives from a man aged 25 to 45 in good health and CMV-seronegative. This chain links TRBV7-3 with TRBJ2-1, with a possible D match to TRBD2 (6 bases). Sequencing was done on a sample of PBMCs. CDR3 sequence (DNA): TGTGCCAGCAGCTTAGGCGGGACTGTCAATGAGCAGTTCTTC. It specifies CASSLGGTVNEQFF.